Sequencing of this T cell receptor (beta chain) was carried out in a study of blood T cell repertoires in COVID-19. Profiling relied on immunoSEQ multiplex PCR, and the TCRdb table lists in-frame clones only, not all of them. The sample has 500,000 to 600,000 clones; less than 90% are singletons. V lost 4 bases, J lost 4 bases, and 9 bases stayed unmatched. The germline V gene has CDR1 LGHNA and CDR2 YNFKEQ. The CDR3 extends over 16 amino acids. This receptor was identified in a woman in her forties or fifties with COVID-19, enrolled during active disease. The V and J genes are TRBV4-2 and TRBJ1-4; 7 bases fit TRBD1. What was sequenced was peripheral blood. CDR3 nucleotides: TGTGCCAGCAGCCGTAGGGCCGGGACAGATAATGAAAAACTGTTTTTT. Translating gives CASSRRAGTDNEKLFF.